These 17 T cell receptor beta chains share one sample of origin, sequenced in a study of siplizumab effects on memory and regulatory T cells. The method was immunoSEQ multiplex PCR; TCRdb's version includes in-frame clones alone and lacks a portion of them. The sample lists 60,000 to 70,000 clones, approximately 89% occurring once. The sequencing input was Tregs sorted from blood. These receptors were taken from a human donor in good health.

This chain joins TRBV18 and TRBJ2-1; possible D gene TRBD2, 7 bases. V shed 3 bases and J shed 0 bases, with 15 bases lying between them. CDR3 length: 17 residues. Germline V gene data show CDR1 as KGHSH and CDR2 as LQKENI. The CDR3 here is CASSPYGGGSSYNEQFF. The DNA of the CDR3 is TGTGCCAGCTCACCTTATGGGGGCGGGAGCTCCTACAATGAGCAGTTCTTC. The full variable domain, in which reference TRBV18 and TRBJ2-1 provide the parts outside the CDR3, is NAGVMQNPRHLVRRRGQEARLRCSPMKGHSHVYWYRQLPEEGLKFMVYLQKENIIDESGMPKERFSAEFPKEGPSILRIQQVVRGDSAAYFCASSPYGGGSSYNEQFFGPGTRLTVL.

The chain links TRBV5-1 to TRBJ2-3, with D maybe TRBD2 (5 bases). The V gene's germline CDR1 is SGHRS and CDR2 YFSETQ. The CDR3 consists of 15 residues. Trimming took 0 bases from V and 3 from J, leaving 11 bases between them. The CDR3 DNA reads TGCGCCAGCAGCTTGGCCACTGGGAGAACAGATACGCAGTATTTT. It codes for CASSLATGRTDTQYF.

The chain couples TRBV5-1 to TRBJ2-3; D is uncertain. Per the germline V gene, CDR1 is SGHRS and CDR2 is YFSETQ. The CDR3 loop spans 11 amino acids. The V gene lost 6 bases and the J gene lost 2 bases, with 4 bases spanning the gap. The CDR3 region has the DNA TGCGCCAGCACTAACACAGATACGCAGTATTTT. Translation: CASTNTDTQYF.

DNA for the CDR3: TGTGCCAGCAGCTTCAGCCCCGGGACAGGAAATTCACCCCTCCACTTT. Encoded protein: CASSFSPGTGNSPLHF. The chain has TRBV4-2 and TRBJ1-6; the match to TRBD1 covers 8 bases. Germline CDR1 reads LGHNA; CDR2 reads YNFKEQ. V lost 5 bases to trimming and J lost 7 bases; unmatched junction nucleotides: 10. The CDR3 has 16 residues.

The J gene is TRBJ2-1, the V gene TRBV14, with D perhaps TRBD1 or TRBD2 (5 bases each). V gave up 1 base and J gave up 10 bases, with 17 bases separating them. The CDR3 sequence is 15 residues long. CDR1 is SGHDN, CDR2 FVKESK, per germline. CDR3: CASSQAGLLMEEQFF. In DNA form, the CDR3 reads TGTGCCAGCAGCCAAGCGGGGCTCCTTATGGAGGAGCAGTTCTTC.

This chain's CDR3 is CASSLMSSSYNEQFF. CDR3 nucleotide sequence: TGTGCCAGCAGCTTAATGTCTAGCTCCTACAATGAGCAGTTCTTC. V usage is TRBV7-3 and J usage is TRBJ2-1; D gene uncertain. CDR3 size: 15 residues. Germline V gives CDR1 SGHTA, CDR2 FQGTGA. V lost 1 base and J 0 bases, leaving 7 bases between the germline ends.

The chain uses TRBV6-1 and TRBJ1-5; the match to TRBD1 covers 7 bases. Germline values: CDR1 MNHNS, CDR2 SASEGT. This CDR3 region has 13 residues. Here the CDR3 DNA reads TGTGCGGGCACGAGGGGGCCCGATCAGCCCCAGCATTTT. Its translation: CAGTRGPDQPQHF.

This clone has more than one count but fewer than ten. The genes are TRBV18 and TRBJ1-2; a possible D gene is TRBD1 (6 bases). CDR3 size: 15 residues. Germline V CDR1 and CDR2: KGHSH, LQKENI. V lost 1 base and J lost 3, with 12 bases in between. The CDR3 here is CASSPLLGADYGYTF. DNA of the CDR3: TGTGCCAGCTCACCACTGCTGGGGGCTGACTATGGCTACACCTTC.

The chain recombines TRBV6-5 with TRBJ2-7, with D perhaps TRBD2 (6 bases). The CDR3 is 14 residues long. Germline values: CDR1 MNHEY, CDR2 SVGAGI. Trimming shortened V by 2 bases and J by 0 bases, and 8 bases separated the two germline ends. The CDR3 region has the DNA TGTGCCAGCAGTTACAAGGACTACTCCTACGAGCAGTACTTC. It yields the protein CASSYKDYSYEQYF.

This rearrangement joins TRBV29-1 to TRBJ2-7; 8 bases fit TRBD2. The germline V gene encodes CDR1 SQVTM and CDR2 ANQGSEA. The CDR3 runs to 14 residues. The CDR3 reads CSATRSGTPGEQYF. In DNA form, the CDR3 reads TGCAGTGCTACCCGTAGCGGGACCCCGGGAGAGCAGTACTTC.

The chain couples TRBV5-1 to TRBJ2-1; D might be TRBD2 (6 bases). Between the trimmed V and J ends, which lost 5 bases and 1 base, there was a span of 7 bases. CDR1 is SGHRS, CDR2 YFSETQ, per germline. The CDR3 loop spans 13 amino acids. This chain's CDR3 is CASRGTSYNEQFF. The CDR3, as DNA: TGCGCCAGCAGGGGGACTTCCTACAATGAGCAGTTCTTC.

In DNA form, the CDR3 reads TGTGCTAGTGGTTTAGGAATGAACACTGAAGCTTTCTTT. This sequence encodes CASGLGMNTEAFF. The chain employs TRBV12-5 and TRBJ1-1; unclear D gene. Germline values: CDR1 LGHNT, CDR2 FRNRAP. This CDR3 has 13 amino acids. V was shortened by 3 bases and J by 0 bases, with 5 bases between the two germline ends.

CDR3 amino acids: CASGTWVTEAFF. CDR3 DNA: TGTGCCAGCGGTACGTGGGTCACTGAAGCTTTCTTT. The chain is built from TRBV7-9 and TRBJ1-1; D uncertain. Germline lookup yields CDR1 SEHNR and CDR2 FQNEAQ (reference sequence). The CDR3 totals 12 residues. V dropped 8 bases and J dropped 4 bases, with 11 bases sitting between them.

V and J are TRBV30 and TRBJ1-3; tentatively, D is TRBD1 (6 bases). V lost 4 bases and J lost 2, with 9 bases in between. This CDR3 has 13 residues. Germline assignment: CDR1 GTSNPN and CDR2 SVGIG (reference sequence). CDR3: CAWISGAGNTIYF. In DNA form, the CDR3 reads TGTGCCTGGATTTCAGGGGCTGGAAACACCATATATTTT.

V is TRBV5-5 and J is TRBJ1-3; no clear D gene. V was trimmed by 4 bases and J by 4 bases, leaving 9 bases between them. The CDR3 length is 13 residues. CDR1 is SGHKS and CDR2 is YYEKEE in the germline V gene (reference sequence). CDR3 sequence (DNA): TGTGCCAGCAGCCACAAATCCGGAAACACCATATATTTT. Its translation is CASSHKSGNTIYF.

The V call is TRBV6-5, the J call TRBJ1-2; D not certain. Germline values: CDR1 MNHEY, CDR2 SVGAGI. The CDR3 spans 12 residues. Trimming cost V 6 bases and J 2 bases, with 7 bases left between them. The CDR3 region is CASSDGNYGYTF. The CDR3, as DNA: TGTGCCAGCAGCGACGGGAACTATGGCTACACCTTC.

This chain joins TRBV9 and TRBJ2-7; D ambiguous. The CDR3 consists of 16 residues. The V and J ends lost 0 bases and 2 bases respectively, with 15 bases between them. The germline gives CDR1 SGDLS, CDR2 YYNGEE. The CDR3 loop reads CASSVDLRSHTYEQYF. In nucleotides, the CDR3 is TGTGCCAGCAGCGTAGATCTGCGGTCACACACCTACGAGCAGTACTTC.